The 18 T cell receptor beta chains presented below share a single source sample, sequenced in a study. From the 5' RACE reads, TCRdb called clonotypes with MiXCR, one entry per CDR3 protein. This sample yields fewer than 65,000 distinct CDR3 sequences, of which about a fifth are seen a single time; under 3.5% belongs to the top ten. Tregs were sorted as CD4+CD25+CD127-/low cells. The sequencing sample was made of tumor-infiltrating Tregs sorted from the breast tumor. The receptors shown here come from a female donor with breast cancer.

This clonotype occurred a few times. The CDR3 DNA is TGTGCCAGCAGACCTGCCGCTTTCGACGGTACGCAGTATTTT. It specifies CASRPAAFDGTQYF. This chain uses TRBV3-1 with TRBJ2-3; D gene ambiguous. This CDR3 is 14 amino acids long. From germline, CDR1 is LGHDT and CDR2 YNNKEL (reference sequence). V shed 6 bases and J shed 8 bases, with 18 bases lying between them.

This clonotype has just a few counts. The chain recombines TRBV5-1 with TRBJ1-3, with TRBD1 as a possible D gene (5 bases). Germline loops: CDR1 SGHRS, CDR2 YFSETQ. This CDR3 comprises 14 residues. Trimming took 3 bases from V and 0 from J, leaving 7 bases between them. CDR3 amino acids: CASSYQGSGNTIYF. The CDR3 DNA reads TGCGCCAGCAGCTATCAGGGCTCTGGAAACACCATATATTTT.

The chain links TRBV3-1 to TRBJ2-2; no definite D call. In germline, CDR1 is LGHDT, CDR2 YNNKEL (reference sequence). Between the trimmed V and J ends, which lost 0 bases and 0 bases, there was a span of 8 bases. The CDR3 contains 16 residues. CDR3 region: CASSQDVLANTGELFF. CDR3 in DNA: TGTGCCAGCAGCCAAGATGTATTAGCGAACACCGGGGAGCTGTTTTTT.

The chain has TRBV20-1 and TRBJ2-1; TRBD1 aligns across 12 bases. Per the germline V gene, CDR1 is DFQATT and CDR2 is SNEGSKA (reference sequence). The CDR3 contains 17 residues. V was clipped by 4 bases and J by 6 bases; unmatched bases: 13. The CDR3 protein is CSATAGTGGADGNEQFF. In DNA, the CDR3 is TGCAGTGCTACCGCCGGGACAGGGGGCGCAGACGGCAATGAGCAGTTCTTC.

The sample holds a few counts of this clonotype. The chain combines TRBV3-1 with TRBJ2-1; D ambiguous. The germline gives CDR1 LGHDT, CDR2 YNNKEL (reference sequence). Trimming took 1 base from V and 0 from J, leaving 7 bases between them. CDR3 length: 15 residues. Written as DNA, the CDR3 is TGTGCCAGCAGCCAAGGCTTGAGCTCCTACAATGAGCAGTTCTTC. Its protein product is CASSQGLSSYNEQFF.

This clonotype has only a few counts. One end of the junction does not line up with germline, which may come from a read error. The CDR3 DNA is TGTGCTAGCAGCGCCACTCTAGGTGCTACCGGGGAGCTGTTTTTT. Translated, it gives CASSATLGATGELFF. This chain links TRBV7-7 with TRBJ2-2; D gene unclear. Germline CDR1 reads SSHAT; CDR2 reads FNYEAQ (reference sequence). CDR3 length: 15 residues.

Ten or more counts support this clonotype. V is TRBV6-1 and J is TRBJ2-7, with D uncertain. Germline CDR1 reads MNHNS; CDR2 reads SASEGT. V lost 2 bases to trimming and J lost 2 bases, with 10 bases between them. There are 14 residues in the CDR3. CDR3 DNA: TGTGCCAGCAGTGAAAAGGGTGGGACCTACGAGCAGTACTTC. Translation gives CASSEKGGTYEQYF.

This clonotype was picked up many times. V gene TRBV20-1 combines with J gene TRBJ2-5; TRBD1 might be the D (8 bases). The V gene lost 4 bases and the J gene lost 6 bases, with 18 bases spanning the gap. The germline V gene has CDR1 DFQATT and CDR2 SNEGSKA (reference sequence). This CDR3 region has 14 residues. CDR3 coding DNA: TGCAGTGCTAAGGGCGGACAGGGAGGGCAGACCCAGTACTTC. The encoded protein is CSAKGGQGGQTQYF.

By share of the sample, this clonotype is medium-sized (0.01 to 0.1%). CDR3 amino acids: CRGGQGAIGYTF. The DNA for the CDR3 is TGCAGGGGGGGACAGGGGGCAATTGGCTACACCTTC. The V and J genes are TRBV20-1 and TRBJ1-2; TRBD1 matches 12 bases. Germline-derived CDR1 and CDR2 are DFQATT and SNEGSKA (reference sequence). The CDR3 sequence is 12 residues long.

This clonotype was recorded a few times. The J gene is TRBJ1-5, the V gene TRBV29-1; D gene unclear. The CDR3 covers 13 residues. Germline V CDR1 and CDR2: SQVTM, ANQGSEA. V shed 6 bases and J shed 0 bases, with 9 bases lying between them. CDR3 protein: CSVGEYSNQPQHF. The CDR3 region has the DNA TGCAGCGTCGGGGAGTATAGCAATCAGCCCCAGCATTTT.

This clonotype was recorded a few times. The DNA of the CDR3 is TGCAGTGCTAGAACTAGCGGGAGGCTGAACGGGGAGCTGTTTTTT. Its protein is CSARTSGRLNGELFF. V and J are TRBV20-1 and TRBJ2-2; 12 bases fit TRBD2. J lost 7 bases, V lost 2 bases, and 5 bases had no gene match. Germline lookup yields CDR1 DFQATT and CDR2 SNEGSKA (reference sequence). The CDR3 is 15 residues long.

This clonotype was seen a single time. A much more abundant neighbour one base away suggests this may be a read error. The J gene is TRBJ1-2, the V gene TRBV10-3; 8 nucleotides align to TRBD1. The CDR3 loop spans 13 amino acids. Germline CDR1 ENHRY, CDR2 SYGVKD. CDR3 in amino acids: CAVSVDRGSGYTF. In DNA form, the CDR3 reads TGTGCCGTCAGCGTTGACAGGGGCAGCGGCTACACCTTC.

Worth noting for this clonotype: One base away lies a much larger clone, so this may be a sequencing read error. V usage is TRBV6-2 or TRBV6-3 and J usage is TRBJ1-1; the D gene is possibly TRBD1 (6 bases). There are 13 residues in the CDR3. Germline V lookup: CDR1 MNHEY, CDR2 SVGEGT. The chain's CDR3 is CASRLQGGTEASF. CDR3 nucleotides: TGTGCCAGCAGACTACAGGGAGGGACTGAAGCTTCCTTT.

Only a few counts were recorded for this clonotype. The gene calls are TRBV9 and TRBJ1-6, with D possibly matching TRBD1 (6 bases). V shed 0 bases and J shed 8 bases, with 12 bases lying between them. Germline V gives CDR1 SGDLS, CDR2 YYNGEE. The length of the CDR3 is 15 residues. CDR3 residues: CASSVAPRGDSPLHF. The CDR3 bases are TGTGCCAGCAGCGTAGCGCCCAGGGGTGATTCACCCCTCCACTTT.

This clonotype was seen ten or more times. The J gene is TRBJ1-3, the V gene TRBV7-6; the D gene is possibly TRBD1 (6 bases). Germline loops: CDR1 SGHVS, CDR2 FNYEAQ. Trimming cost V 4 bases and J 2 bases, with 12 bases left between them. The CDR3 is made up of 15 amino acids. CDR3 amino acids: CASSSTTGTGNTIYF. The CDR3 DNA reads as TGTGCCAGCAGCTCCACAACAGGGACTGGAAACACCATATATTTT.

This clonotype was detected ten times or more. This chain uses TRBV5-1 with TRBJ2-4; D is unresolved. From germline, CDR1 is SGHRS and CDR2 YFSETQ. V lost 0 bases and J lost 1, with 8 bases in between. This CDR3 is built from 15 residues. This CDR3 reads CASSLDPSAKNIQYF. Here the CDR3 DNA reads TGCGCCAGCAGCTTGGACCCCTCGGCCAAAAACATTCAGTACTTC.

V and J are TRBV18 and TRBJ1-2; no definite D call. Trimming took off 3 bases at V and 3 bases at J, with 11 bases between the two ends. Looked up from germline, CDR1 is KGHSH and CDR2 is LQKENI. This CDR3 contains 14 residues. CDR3 loop: CASSPPGGDYGYTF. The CDR3, as DNA: TGTGCCAGCTCACCTCCTGGAGGAGACTATGGCTACACCTTC.

This clonotype has just a few counts. The rearrangement joins TRBV28 to TRBJ2-1, with 7 positions matching TRBD1. Per the germline V gene, CDR1 is MDHEN and CDR2 is SYDVKM. V lost 4 bases to trimming and J lost 7 bases; unmatched junction nucleotides: 19. The CDR3 consists of 18 residues. The CDR3 loop is CASSSILGFVDRANEQFF. The CDR3 DNA is TGTGCCAGCAGTTCTATCTTAGGGTTTGTTGACAGGGCTAATGAGCAGTTCTTC.